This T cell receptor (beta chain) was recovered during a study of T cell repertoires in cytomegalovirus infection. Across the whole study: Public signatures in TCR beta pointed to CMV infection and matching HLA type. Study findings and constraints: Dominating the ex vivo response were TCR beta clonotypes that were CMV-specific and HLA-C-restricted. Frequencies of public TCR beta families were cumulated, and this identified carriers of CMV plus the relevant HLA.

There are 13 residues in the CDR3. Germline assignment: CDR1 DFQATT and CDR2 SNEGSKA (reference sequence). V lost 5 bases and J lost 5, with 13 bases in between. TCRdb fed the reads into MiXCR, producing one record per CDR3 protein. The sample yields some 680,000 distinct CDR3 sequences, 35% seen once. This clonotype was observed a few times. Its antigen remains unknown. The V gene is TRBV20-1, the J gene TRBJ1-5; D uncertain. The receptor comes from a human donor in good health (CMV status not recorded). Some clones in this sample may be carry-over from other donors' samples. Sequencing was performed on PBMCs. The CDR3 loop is CSAPRLRDQPQHF. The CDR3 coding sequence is TGCAGTGCTCCGCGTCTCCGGGATCAGCCCCAGCATTTT.